This T cell receptor beta chain emerged from a study of CD8+ T cells in alopecia areata (dated by TCRdb to the late 2010s). About the investigation overall: Treated patients were enrolled in an open-label pilot trial of oral tofacitinib, 5 to 10 mg twice daily, for moderate-to-severe alopecia areata. In humans, TCRbeta sequencing was performed on scalp tissue and on sorted CD4+ and CD8+ peripheral blood T cells from healthy controls and from patients with patchy or totalis/universalis alopecia areata. Disease severity in treated patients was measured with the SALT score, which quantifies the percentage of affected scalp surface area. Amplification of TCRbeta CDR3 regions was done by immunoSEQ multiplex PCR using 35 Vbeta forward primers and 13 Jbeta reverse primers. In both human patients and the C3H/HeJ mouse model, the study applied high-throughput TCRbeta sequencing to look at T cell clonal expansion in alopecia areata. Patients received tofacitinib for 6 to 18 months and were then followed off drug for 6 months to check for delayed response and recurrence. Clonality in the scalp was compared among normal scalp (n=4), patchy alopecia areata scalp (n=8), and alopecia totalis/universalis scalp (n=8). Patients on tofacitinib were biopsied at baseline and after 4 and 24 weeks of treatment, and several of the patients also had a later scalp biopsy. The RNA source kit depended on sample type: the PAXgene miRNA kit for fixed scalp, the miRNeasy kit for PBMCs, and the RNeasy kit for mouse skin.

The time point label of this sample denotes: roughly 26 weeks on oral tofacitinib. The meaning of the sample's treatment or condition label: oral pan-JAK inhibitor, 5-10 mg twice daily. Peripheral blood and lesional scalp punch biopsies were obtained from patients with alopecia areata. PBMCs were isolated by density centrifugation and stained for CD3, CD4 and CD8, after which CD4+ and CD8+ T cells were sorted on a FACSAria. The library was prepared using the immunoSEQ multiplex PCR assay. RNA was extracted from all samples and reverse transcribed into cDNA, which served as template for TCR sequencing. SuperScript III was used to make first-strand cDNA, primed with a 2:1 mix of oligo-dT and random hexamers. A synthetic immune receptor repertoire was used to gauge amplification bias, and whatever bias remained was removed computationally. In the source study's methods: Raw reads were preprocessed to remove errors, and CDR3 was defined according to IMGT conventions as the region from the conserved cysteine to phenylalanine. Clonality was computed by normalizing Shannon entropy by log2 of the number of productive unique TCRs and subtracting the result from 1. Scalp TCRbeta sequences were cross-referenced with sorted blood CD4 and CD8 repertoires so that the CD4 or CD8 identity of scalp clones could be inferred. Held by TCRdb, this immuneACCESS table contains in-frame sequences only and omits some clones. Under half of the omission traces to an unresolved V gene where checked; the cause of the rest is unknown. Clone size and the V and J calls come from that table; the DNA yielded D and trimming. Recorded for this sample are 150,000 to 250,000 clones; roughly 60% of them occurred a single time. The top ten clonotypes cover under 7% of the sample.

Regarding this clone: Its antigen is still unknown. No per-base quality is available; no much larger clone lies one base away.

At the junction V is shortened by 4 bases and J by 0 bases, with 4 bases in between. CDR1 and CDR2, looked up from the germline V gene, are SQVTM and ANQGSEA. Inclusive of the bounding cysteine and phenylalanine, the CDR3 is 11 residues long. The kept DNA is CDR3 alone, 33 bases in frame from the first base. The study at large found these results: Higher clonality and more expanded CD8+ clones were observed in lesional scalp than in normal scalp, particularly in alopecia totalis/universalis, a finding suggestive of antigenic drive. Unlike mouse skin, where gammadelta T cells dominate, normal human skin contains resident alphabeta T cells that get sequenced too, which complicates analysis of the scalp TCR repertoire. Because the treated cohort was small and had just a single nonresponder, larger studies are needed to establish links between baseline CD8+ expansion and response. During tofacitinib treatment, many expanded lesional clones remained in scalp and blood, and this persistence may partly explain relapse after treatment is stopped. Shared TCR sequences between patients were less evident than in mice, which may be partly attributable to HLA diversity in the patient population. Tofacitinib significantly lowered scalp clonality and the number of expanded CD8+ clones among the top 100 scalp clones.

The chain is assembled from TRBV29-1 and TRBJ2-7; confidence is insufficient to name the D gene. This sequence originates from a human donor with alopecia areata. This material consisted of CD4+ T cells sorted from blood, taken at week 24, from a patient treated with tofacitinib. The sequenced DNA: TGCAGCGTTGGGTCCTCCTACGAGCAGTACTTC. This yields the protein CSVGSSYEQYF.